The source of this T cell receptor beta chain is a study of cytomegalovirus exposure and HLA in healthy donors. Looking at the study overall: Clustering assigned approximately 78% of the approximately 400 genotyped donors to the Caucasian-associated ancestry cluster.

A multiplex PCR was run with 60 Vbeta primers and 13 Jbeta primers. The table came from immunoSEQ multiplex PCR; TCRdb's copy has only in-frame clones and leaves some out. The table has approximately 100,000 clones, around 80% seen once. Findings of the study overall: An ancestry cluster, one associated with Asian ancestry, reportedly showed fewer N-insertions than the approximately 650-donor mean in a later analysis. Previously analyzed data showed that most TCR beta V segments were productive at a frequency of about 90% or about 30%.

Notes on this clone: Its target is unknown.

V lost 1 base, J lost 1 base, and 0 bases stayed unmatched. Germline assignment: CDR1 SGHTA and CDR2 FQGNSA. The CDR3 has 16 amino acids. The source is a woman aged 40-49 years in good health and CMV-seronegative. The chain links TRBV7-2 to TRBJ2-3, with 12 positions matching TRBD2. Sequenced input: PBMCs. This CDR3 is CASSLGTSGGTDTQYF. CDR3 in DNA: TGTGCCAGCAGCTTAGGGACTAGCGGGGGCACAGATACGCAGTATTTT.